Given below is one T cell receptor beta chain in context. The repertoire was sequenced with immunoSEQ multiplex PCR; TCRdb's copy has only in-frame clones and lacks some. This sample carries 250,000 to 300,000 clones, 75% to 95% of them seen once, and the ten largest clones take around 1.1%. The sample comes from a study of blood T cell repertoires in COVID-19. Sequencing was performed on PBMCs or T cells enriched from blood (not recorded which). The sequence was collected from a woman aged 25 to 39 who had recovered from COVID-19.

CDR3 DNA sequence: TGTGCCAGCAGCTTAGATGGGAGGCGCGCGGAGACCCAGTACTTC. Its translation: CASSLDGRRAETQYF. The chain uses TRBV11-3 and TRBJ2-5; D may be TRBD2 (6 bases). V shed 0 bases and J shed 5 bases, with 13 bases lying between them. The germline V gene encodes CDR1 SGHNT and CDR2 YENEEA. The CDR3 spans 15 residues.